This TCR beta chain stems from a study of blood T cells in healthy people across ages. Whole-study results and caveats: A roughly linear fall in TCR beta diversity per million T cells was seen with increasing age.

As for this clonotype: What it binds is not known.

V gave up 5 bases and J gave up 0 bases, with 14 bases separating them. CDR1 and CDR2 from the germline V gene are MDHEN and SYDVKM. CDR3 length: 16 amino acids. The use of a sample-barcoded 5' primer and a J-beta primer mix characterized a second PCR of roughly 6 to 12 cycles. TCRdb reprocessed the 5' RACE reads via MiXCR and lists one record per CDR3 protein. Here the sample spans fewer than 700,000 distinct CDR3 sequences, less than 60% being singletons. This sequence originates from an elderly man in good health. The V gene is TRBV28, the J gene TRBJ2-4; no clear D gene. What was sequenced was blood. The CDR3 loop is CASSPRGALAKNIQYF. The CDR3 region has the DNA TGTGCCAGCAGTCCCCGAGGAGCGCTAGCCAAAAACATTCAGTACTTC.